This TCR beta chain is drawn from a study of identical twins. Template switching added a universal primer site, and cDNA bore unique molecular identifiers. TCRdb re-called the 5' RACE reads through MiXCR, storing one row per CDR3 protein. The sample lists about 890,000 distinct CDR3 sequences, roughly 12% occurring once. This clonotype has ten or more counts. What it binds is unknown. Notes on the study in general: Modeled out-of-frame TCR alpha sharing in monozygotic twins fell below observed levels. Memory repertoires showed no such pattern, whereas abundant cord blood beta clonotypes carried fewer insertions. Invariant populations such as MAIT and iNKT cells could partly muddle zero-insertion analyses.

V dropped 3 bases and J dropped 1 base, with 7 bases sitting between them. The CDR3 runs 14 residues. This same sample was also taken into another study, of yellow fever vaccine responses in identical twins.

The sequence came from a woman aged 18-30 years in good health. The chain couples TRBV12-3 or TRBV12-4 to TRBJ2-1; no clear D gene. Sequenced sample: PBMCs. CDR3 nucleotides: TGTGCCAGCAGTTTTCCAGGTTCCTACAATGAGCAGTTCTTC. The encoded protein is CASSFPGSYNEQFF.